The 14 T cell receptor beta chains below come from one sample, sequenced in a study of post-analysis software for immune sequencing data. Every TCR beta cDNA library bore unique molecular identifiers. MiXCR, run by TCRdb on the PCR reads, gives a single entry per CDR3 protein. The sample holds about 160,000 distinct CDR3 sequences; about 36% are singletons and the top ten take under 30%. The material was blood, obtained after autologous hematopoietic stem cell transplantation. The receptors derive from a girl between 5 and 17 years old with multiple sclerosis.

The chain uses TRBV29-1 and TRBJ2-7; perhaps TRBD1 as D (6 bases). The germline V and J ends were trimmed by 6 bases and 0 bases, with 12 bases remaining between them. CDR3 length: 13 amino acids. Germline CDR1 and CDR2: SQVTM and ANQGSEA. The CDR3 region is CSVVTQGSYEQYF. CDR3 nucleotide sequence: TGCAGCGTGGTCACACAGGGCTCCTACGAGCAGTACTTC.

This rearrangement joins TRBV6-1 to TRBJ2-7; no reliable D call. This CDR3 comprises 12 residues. Trimming stripped 2 bases from V and 3 bases from J, with 5 bases between. The V gene's germline CDR1 is MNHNS and CDR2 SASEGT. The CDR3 reads CASSEMGYEQYF. CDR3 sequence (DNA): TGTGCCAGCAGTGAAATGGGCTACGAGCAGTACTTC.

The V gene is TRBV12-3 or TRBV12-4, the J gene TRBJ2-1, with 7 nucleotides matching TRBD2. Losses at the gene ends were 6 bases for V and 2 bases for J; bases not matched to a gene: 13. The CDR3 has 17 amino acids. CDR3 nucleotide sequence: TGTGCCAGCAGCCAACCTTTGACGGGGGGTCCCTACAATGAGCAGTTCTTC. Residues: CASSQPLTGGPYNEQFF.

This rearrangement joins TRBV6-6 to TRBJ2-3; 8 bases fit TRBD2. V gave up 10 bases and J gave up 6 bases; unmatched junction bases: 9. Germline V gene data show CDR1 as MNHNY and CDR2 as SVGAGI (reference sequence). CDR3 length: 13 amino acids. CDR3 protein: CATGAGVVDTQYF. For the CDR3, the DNA is TGTGCCACGGGAGCGGGAGTAGTGGATACGCAGTATTTT.

The gene calls are TRBV13 and TRBJ2-3, with D possibly matching TRBD2 (6 bases). Germline V lookup: CDR1 PRHDT, CDR2 FYEKMQ (reference sequence). This CDR3 has 17 amino acids. Trimming removed 0 bases at V and 3 bases at J, with 16 bases between. CDR3 DNA sequence: TGTGCCAGCAGCTTAGGTATGCGGGGAATGTGGACAGATACGCAGTATTTT. It yields the protein CASSLGMRGMWTDTQYF.

This clonotype occurred many times. The J gene is TRBJ2-4, the V gene TRBV12-3 or TRBV12-4; D remains unclear. With 2 bases removed from V and 0 bases from J, the gap between germline ends came to 5 bases. The CDR3 covers 14 residues. The CDR3 sequence is CASSLSLAKNIQYF. CDR3 sequence (DNA): TGTGCCAGCAGTTTATCTCTAGCCAAAAACATTCAGTACTTC.

This clonotype was detected only a few times. The chain combines TRBV5-5 with TRBJ1-5; D remains ambiguous. V lost 4 bases and J lost 4, with 15 bases in between. CDR1 is SGHKS and CDR2 is YYEKEE in the germline V gene (reference sequence). This CDR3 has 15 residues. CDR3 sequence: CASSGGSLGNQPQHF. DNA of the CDR3: TGTGCCAGCAGCGGAGGGTCCCTGGGGAATCAGCCCCAGCATTTT.

In its sample, this clonotype was seen a few times. The chain combines TRBV11-3 with TRBJ1-2, with D hard to call. This CDR3 is 11 amino acids long. Trimming removed 5 bases at V and 7 bases at J, with 8 bases between. Per the germline V gene, CDR1 is SGHNT and CDR2 is YENEEA. The CDR3 sequence: CASSQNTGYTF. As DNA, the CDR3 is TGTGCCAGCAGCCAAAATACTGGCTACACCTTC.

The V gene is TRBV28, the J gene TRBJ2-7; 7 bases agree with TRBD1. The germline gives CDR1 MDHEN, CDR2 SYDVKM. This CDR3 contains 12 residues. The trim removed 5 bases at V and 6 bases at J, leaving 4 bases unmatched. The CDR3 sequence: CASSGQVSEQYF. The CDR3 nucleotides read TGTGCCAGCAGTGGACAGGTCAGCGAGCAGTACTTC.

This clonotype was seen many times. The rearrangement joins TRBV5-1 to TRBJ2-7; D is unresolved. The germline CDR1 and CDR2 sequences are SGHRS and YFSETQ. V lost 2 bases, J lost 3 bases, and 3 bases lay in between. The CDR3 totals 11 residues. CDR3 coding DNA: TGCGCCAGCAGCTTCAACTACGAGCAGTACTTC. Translation: CASSFNYEQYF.

This rearrangement joins TRBV15 to TRBJ2-7; the D gene is possibly TRBD2 (5 bases). CDR1 is LNHNV, CDR2 YYDKDF, per germline (reference sequence). V was shortened by 4 bases and J by 2 bases, with 15 bases between the two germline ends. The CDR3 contains 15 residues. In nucleotides, the CDR3 is TGTGCCACCAGCATAGGGCTAGCCACCCCCTACGAGCAGTACTTC. It codes for CATSIGLATPYEQYF.

This clonotype was seen more than once but under ten times. V and J are TRBV28 and TRBJ2-5, with D possibly TRBD2 on 6 matching bases. Trimming cost V 5 bases and J 4 bases, with 11 bases left between them. The germline gives CDR1 MDHEN, CDR2 SYDVKM. CDR3 length equals 13 residues. The CDR3 sequence is CASSPPAGETQYF. CDR3 DNA sequence: TGTGCCAGCAGTCCACCAGCGGGAGAGACCCAGTACTTC. The full variable domain, rest sourced from reference TRBV28 and TRBJ2-5, is DVKVTQSSRYLVKRTGEKVFLECVQDMDHENMFWYRQDPGLGLRLIYFSYDVKMKEKGDIPEGYSVSREKKERFSLILESASTNQTSMYLCASSPPAGETQYFGPGTRLLVL.

The J gene is TRBJ2-3, the V gene TRBV5-1; the match to TRBD2 covers 8 bases. CDR1 and CDR2 (germline): SGHRS, YFSETQ. The V gene end was trimmed by 0 bases and the J gene end by 4 bases; junction bases not matched to a gene: 4. CDR3 length equals 15 residues. CDR3 nucleotide sequence: TGCGCCAGCAGCTTGGCGACTAGCGTTTCAGATACGCAGTATTTT. Its protein product is CASSLATSVSDTQYF.

This chain links TRBV4-1 with TRBJ2-7, with D unclear. Germline V gene sequence: CDR1 MGHRA, CDR2 YSYEKL. The CDR3 consists of 12 residues. V lost 0 bases and J 6 bases, leaving 6 bases between the germline ends. For the CDR3, the DNA is TGCGCCAGCAGCCAAGACGAAGTCGAGCAGTACTTC. This sequence encodes CASSQDEVEQYF.